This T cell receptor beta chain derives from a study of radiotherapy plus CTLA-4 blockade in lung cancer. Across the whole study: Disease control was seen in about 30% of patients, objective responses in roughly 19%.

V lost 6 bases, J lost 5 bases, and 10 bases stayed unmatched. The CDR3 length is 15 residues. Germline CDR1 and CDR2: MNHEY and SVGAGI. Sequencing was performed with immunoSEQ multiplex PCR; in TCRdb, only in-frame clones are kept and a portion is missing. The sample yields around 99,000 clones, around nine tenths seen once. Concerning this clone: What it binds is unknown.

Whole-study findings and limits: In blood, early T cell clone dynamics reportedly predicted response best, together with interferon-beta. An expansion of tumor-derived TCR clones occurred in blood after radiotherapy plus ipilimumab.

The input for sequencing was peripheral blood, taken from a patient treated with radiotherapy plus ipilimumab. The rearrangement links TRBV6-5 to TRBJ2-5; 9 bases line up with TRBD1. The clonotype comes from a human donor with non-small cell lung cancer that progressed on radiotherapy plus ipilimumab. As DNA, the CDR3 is TGTGCCAGCAGGCACCAGACAGGGGGGTGGGAGACCCAGTACTTC. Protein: CASRHQTGGWETQYF.